The rows below give T cell receptor beta chains drawn from one sample of a study of CD8 T cells in ankylosing spondylitis. Each CDR3 protein gets one entry after TCRdb re-called the 5' RACE reads with MiXCR. The table records 200,000 to 250,000 distinct CDR3 sequences, roughly a tenth of them present only once. The sequenced sample consisted of blood, either unsorted or a sorted T cell fraction (not recorded which). The receptors were gathered from a male donor with ankylosing spondylitis or in good health (not recorded which). The CDR3 runs from the conserved cysteine through the conserved F or W.

TRBJ2-5 TRBV5-1 CASSPGPIGQETQYF
TRBJ2-7 TRBV7-9 CASSPTGGGRSYEQYF
TRBJ1-1 TRBV5-6 CATAQGDTEAFF
TRBJ2-3 TRBV29-1 CSVSLAGATDTQYF
TRBJ2-5 TRBV7-8 CASSLWAGAQETQYF
TRBJ2-7 TRBV20-1 CSAVRQENFYEQYF
TRBJ1-3 TRBV7-3 CASSPRTGAGNTIYF
TRBJ2-4 TRBV20-1 CSSLGGGRLKNIQYF
TRBJ2-5 TRBV12-3/TRBV12-4 CASSGASGGARKETQYF
TRBJ2-5 TRBV5-1 CASSVGLAGIGETQYF
TRBJ2-7 TRBV5-1 CASREGQAITYEQYF
TRBJ1-6 TRBV12-3/TRBV12-4 CASSFKTDSPLHF
TRBJ2-1 TRBV2 CASKQENFSYNEQFF
TRBJ1-2 TRBV7-2 CASSFRQGGYGYTF
TRBJ2-3 TRBV6-1 CASSSPGTPGGRDTQYF
TRBJ2-7 TRBV27 CASGRDEQYF
TRBJ1-4 TRBV29-1 CSVQDRGGEKLFF
TRBJ2-1 TRBV12-3/TRBV12-4 CASRSHNEQFF
TRBJ2-3 TRBV19 CASSIQLPVYNSYRDTQYF
TRBJ2-1 TRBV7-3 CASSLNSGGLVGEQFF
TRBJ2-5 TRBV5-1 CASSGLRIWQETQYF
TRBJ2-5 TRBV28 CASSPGASGQETQYF
TRBJ2-7 TRBV12-3/TRBV12-4 CASSFSDRLYEQYF
TRBJ1-1 TRBV3-1 CASSQEAGRGTEAFF
TRBJ2-5 TRBV7-2 CATKPSGVSETQYF
TRBJ2-7 TRBV12-3/TRBV12-4 CASSNDRGFSYEQYF
TRBJ1-1 TRBV20-1 CSALFGGTEAFF
TRBJ2-2 TRBV5-1 CASSLIASANTGELFF
TRBJ2-1 TRBV5-1 CASSLASGVNNEQFF
TRBJ2-3 TRBV5-1 CASSGGDTQYF
TRBJ2-7 TRBV5-8 CASSKTGRGSYEQYF
TRBJ2-7 TRBV12-3/TRBV12-4 CASSPVRQGSYEQYF
TRBJ2-2 TRBV10-2 CASRFFGGGTGELFF
TRBJ1-2 TRBV19 CASSRDRGSDGYTF
TRBJ2-2 TRBV24-1 CATSVFGGPGGTGELFF
TRBJ2-4 TRBV20-1 CSASPSGGHYEFNIQYF
TRBJ2-2 TRBV12-3/TRBV12-4 CASRPGGNTGELFF
TRBJ1-3 TRBV12-3/TRBV12-4 CASRTQGSGNTIYF
TRBJ2-2 TRBV7-3 CASSSDRLNTGELFF
TRBJ2-7 TRBV20-1 CSARKPGGPFEQYF
TRBJ1-6 TRBV6-4 CASSQMAGANSPLHF
TRBJ1-5 TRBV19 CASSEQGAQPQHF
TRBJ2-1 TRBV5-1 CASSWGMWTGNNEQFF
TRBJ1-5 TRBV9 CASSQTPDNQPQHF
TRBJ2-3 TRBV11-3 CASSIRTSGGLTDTQYF
TRBJ2-3 TRBV5-1 CASSLVVTDTQYF
TRBJ2-7 TRBV6-5 CASSYERRAYEQYF
TRBJ2-5 TRBV5-6 CASSLVTAPQETQYF
TRBJ2-5 TRBV3-1 CASSQDILRGQETQYF
TRBJ1-6 TRBV20-1 CSATPAEGKNSPLHF
TRBJ1-5 TRBV20-1 CSASRELEANQPQHF
TRBJ2-1 TRBV20-1 CSAKVYNEQFF
TRBJ2-1 TRBV20-1 CSARDGETPIAF
TRBJ2-1 TRBV28 CASSSPTGPQSF